This T cell receptor beta chain is from a study of blood T cell repertoires in COVID-19. Study-wide context: PBMCs, B-cell-depleted T cells, or T cells provided the cDNA or gDNA that made up the material.

The germline CDR1 and CDR2 sequences are MDHEN and SYDVKM. CDR3 length: 14 residues. Unmatched junction bases numbered 7, after V lost 7 bases and J lost 9 bases. The protocol was immunoSEQ multiplex PCR, while the TCRdb copy is restricted to in-frame clones and leaves out a portion. The data contain 500,000 to 600,000 clones, less than 90% of them seen just once; the ten biggest clones take up about 8%. The J gene is TRBJ1-6, the V gene TRBV28; the match to TRBD1 covers 9 bases. The receptor was derived from a woman aged 45-65 years with COVID-19, enrolled during active disease. The sequenced material came from peripheral blood. CDR3 region: CASIRRQGVSPLHF. In DNA form, the CDR3 reads TGTGCCAGCATCCGGAGACAGGGGGTTTCACCCCTCCACTTT.